This entry describes one TCR beta chain. Its specificity is not known. The record originates from a study of shared clonotypes between healthy human individuals. Study-level points and caveats: Though the depth was large, rarefaction showed that sorted-subset sequencing was incomplete.

This was a deep-level run. Every immunoSEQ plate was one replicate of a subset's evenly spread DNA. Repertoires were generated with immunoSEQ multiplex PCR, while TCRdb's copy carries only in-frame clones and drops some. The data hold 2 million to 3 million clones, with roughly 93% observed a single time. V shed 5 bases and J 5 bases; nucleotides not matched to a gene: 12. CDR3 length: 16 residues. CDR1 is MNHEY, CDR2 SMNVEV, per germline (reference sequence). This chain links TRBV27 with TRBJ2-7; 10 bases align to TRBD1. This receptor was obtained from a man between 18 and 35 years old in good health. Some clones in this sample may be carry-over from other donors' samples. Sequencing was performed on naive CD4+ T cells from PBMCs. Subset of the sample: CD45RA+ positively selected. CDR3 sequence: CASSGFPGQGIHEQYF. The CDR3 DNA follows: TGTGCCAGCAGTGGTTTCCCGGGACAGGGGATTCACGAGCAGTACTTC.